This TCR beta chain was sequenced for a study of cytomegalovirus exposure and HLA in healthy donors. Notes on the study in general: For cytomegalovirus status, the classifier reportedly gave diagnoses with high specificity and sensitivity. The CMV antigen specificity of a few CMV-associated chains was confirmed through in vitro analysis. According to the study, 160 or so TCR beta chains were cytomegalovirus-associated.

Concerning this clone itself: Its target is unknown.

The V and J ends lost 0 bases and 7 bases respectively, with 25 bases between them. CDR1 and CDR2 from the germline V gene are LGHNA and YSLEER. The CDR3 has 20 residues. Separate from the approximately 600-subject first cohort was the roughly 130-subject validation cohort, to which the donors belonged. TCRdb keeps only in-frame clones here, not all; method: immunoSEQ multiplex PCR. Here the sample spans under 200,000 clones, approximately 96% being singletons. Sequenced sample: PBMCs. The clonotype comes from a young woman in good health and CMV-seronegative. The V call is TRBV4-3, the J call TRBJ1-6, with D maybe TRBD1 (6 bases). The CDR3 DNA is TGCGCCAGCAGCCAAGATATTCCGTCCGTCGCGGGGGGCGGAAATTCACCCCTCCACTTT. Translated: CASSQDIPSVAGGGNSPLHF.